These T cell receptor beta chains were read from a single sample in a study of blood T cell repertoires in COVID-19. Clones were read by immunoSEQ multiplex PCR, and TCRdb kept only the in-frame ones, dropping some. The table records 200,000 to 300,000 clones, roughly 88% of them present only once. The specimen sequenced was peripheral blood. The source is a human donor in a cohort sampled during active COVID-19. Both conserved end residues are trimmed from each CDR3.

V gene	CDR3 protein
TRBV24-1	ATSDNPFVAGVQETQY
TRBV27	ASSLQSNQPQH
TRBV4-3	ASSQNSGTNSYEQY
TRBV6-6	ASSRGVVEGNQPQH
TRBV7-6	ASSPRLAGLNNEQF
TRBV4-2	ASSQDRDTEAF
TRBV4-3	ASSQDSRGRASGNTIY
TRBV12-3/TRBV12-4	ASSSGGYYEQY
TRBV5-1	ASSLSQGDYSYEQY
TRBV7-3	ASSQRDRGSPLH
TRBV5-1	ASSLGSAGGNREQY
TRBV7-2	ASSRTRGAETQY
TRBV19	ASSDGTVTDEQY
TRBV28	ASRTAGGTEAF
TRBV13	ATHSTGTASYEQY
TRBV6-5	ASSQGQGNSPLH
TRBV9	ASSVGQGTDTQY
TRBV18	ASSPNPAGEMETQY
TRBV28	ASSFLSYGYT
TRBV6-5	ASMVGWRGGYT
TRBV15	ATSRARTVELRQF
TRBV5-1	ASSPGQGRSNQPQH
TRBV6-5	AIGQGVMNTEAF
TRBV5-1	ASRQTGGALGYT
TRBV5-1	ASSSGHKLQETQY
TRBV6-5	ASSRGGAYEQY
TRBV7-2	ASSFSSSGANVLT
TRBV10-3	AISGTRTEQF
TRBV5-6	ASSFGVSTGNTIY
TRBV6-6	ASNDPSTYGNTIY
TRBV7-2	ASSFYTSQPQH
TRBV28	ASSLRGSSNYGYT
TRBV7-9	ASSLAGGNTEAF
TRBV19	ASSLTSSYNSPLH
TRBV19	ASSILAEQF
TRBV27	ASSSPDAEDEQF
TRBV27	ASSFGSGGVSHEQY
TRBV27	ASSLYITAGQGPERQETQY
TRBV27	ASSELAGGPEQY